Presented here are 10 T cell receptor beta chains from one specimen sequenced in a study of PD-L1 blockade in urothelial cancer (dated by TCRdb to 2016 to 2017). Library construction relied on the immunoSEQ multiplex PCR assay. Drawn from immuneACCESS, this table holds only the in-frame rearrangements with V and J called that TCRdb kept. Clones are partly lost; checked studies trace under half to an unresolved V gene and leave the rest unexplained. The sample includes 85,000 to 90,000 clones, with roughly 90% observed a single time. The ten largest account for 9.4% of the sample. The starting material was PBMCs, obtained around atezolizumab (anti-PD-L1) treatment. These TCRs come from a man in his fifties or sixties with urothelial cancer.

The chain combines TRBV5-4 with TRBJ2-3; D might be TRBD2 (5 bases). The CDR3 totals 17 residues. V was trimmed by 4 bases and J by 2 bases, leaving 20 bases between them. CDR1 is SGHNT, CDR2 YYREEE, per germline (reference sequence). CDR3 nucleotides: TGTGCCAGCAGCCTCTGGGCGGGCAAGGGAGACACAGATACGCAGTATTTT. Its translation: CASSLWAGKGDTDTQYF.

J is TRBJ2-2 and V is TRBV9; D is uncertain. This CDR3 contains 13 residues. Trimming took 0 bases from V and 4 from J, leaving 4 bases between them. Germline CDR1 is SGDLS and CDR2 is YYNGEE. The CDR3 region is CASSVVSTGELFF. The CDR3, as DNA: TGTGCCAGCAGCGTAGTGAGCACCGGGGAGCTGTTTTTT.

J is TRBJ1-5 and V is TRBV7-2, with 7 bases fitting TRBD1. The CDR3 is 15 amino acids. V trimming: 1 base; J trimming: 6 bases; junction bases outside the gene matches: 6. In germline, CDR1 is SGHTA, CDR2 FQGNSA. CDR3 sequence reads: CASSLGGTARQPQHF. Here the CDR3 DNA reads TGTGCCAGCAGCTTAGGCGGGACAGCGCGTCAGCCCCAGCATTTT.

The chain employs TRBV19 and TRBJ1-2; D gene unclear. Trimming shortened V by 5 bases and J by 0 bases, and 7 bases separated the two germline ends. The CDR3 has 13 amino acids. Germline V gene lookup returns CDR1 LNHDA and CDR2 SQIVND (reference sequence). The CDR3 DNA reads as TGTGCCAGTAGTTTCCGTGCTAACTATGGCTACACCTTC. Its protein product is CASSFRANYGYTF.

The chain couples TRBV4-3 to TRBJ1-2; D ambiguous. The germline CDR1 and CDR2 sequences are LGHNA and YSLEER. The CDR3 is 13 amino acids. Deletions cut 0 bases from V and 7 bases from J, with 9 bases between. The CDR3 protein is CASSQERPGGYTF. DNA for the CDR3: TGCGCCAGCAGCCAAGAAAGGCCAGGTGGCTACACCTTC.

V gene TRBV9 combines with J gene TRBJ2-3, with TRBD1 as a possible D gene (6 bases). V dropped 7 bases and J dropped 2 bases, with 17 bases sitting between them. CDR3 length: 15 residues. The germline gives CDR1 SGDLS, CDR2 YYNGEE. CDR3 DNA: TGTGCCAGCGGAGCCGGGACACTCCCCACAGATACGCAGTATTTT. Its protein is CASGAGTLPTDTQYF.

The table lists this clone with a few counts. The V and J genes are TRBV28 and TRBJ1-2, with 8 positions matching TRBD1. CDR1 is MDHEN, CDR2 SYDVKM, per germline. The CDR3 consists of 16 residues. V trimming: 7 bases; J trimming: 4 bases; junction bases outside the gene matches: 14. The CDR3 nucleotides read TGTGCCAGCACCCCGGGGTCAGGGGGCTTAGTCTATGGCTACACCTTC. It is translated as CASTPGSGGLVYGYTF.

This clone came up a few times. The V and J genes are TRBV7-2 and TRBJ1-5; no definite D call. Trimming removed 4 bases at V and 5 bases at J, with 6 bases between. CDR3 length: 12 amino acids. The V gene's germline CDR1 is SGHTA and CDR2 FQGNSA. The CDR3 reads CASSSFDQPQHF. The CDR3 DNA is TGTGCCAGCAGCTCCTTCGATCAGCCCCAGCATTTT.

The CDR3 DNA follows: TGTGCCAGCAGTGACGACCAGGGTTACGAGCAGTACTTC. This sequence encodes CASSDDQGYEQYF. The rearrangement uses TRBV25-1 and TRBJ2-7; perhaps TRBD1 as D (5 bases). CDR3 size: 13 residues. V dropped 3 bases and J dropped 4 bases, with 10 bases sitting between them. Per the germline V gene, CDR1 is MGHDK and CDR2 is SYGVNS.

The chain is built from TRBV27 and TRBJ2-2; D may be TRBD1 (6 bases). V was shortened by 8 bases and J by 2 bases, with 12 bases between the two germline ends. CDR3 size: 14 residues. Germline CDR1 reads MNHEY; CDR2 reads SMNVEV (reference sequence). The CDR3 region is CASPRQANTGELFF. The CDR3 nucleotides are TGTGCCAGCCCAAGACAGGCCAACACCGGGGAGCTGTTTTTT.